Sequencing of this T cell receptor (beta chain) was carried out in a study of T cell responses to AZD1222 COVID-19 vaccine. Only in-frame clones appear in the TCRdb table, and some are missing; sequencing was by immunoSEQ multiplex PCR. Seen here are some 120,000 clones, 85% to 95% observed once, and the top ten hold around 6.6%. The V gene's germline CDR1 is KGHSH and CDR2 LQKENI. The CDR3 contains 15 residues. The V and J ends lost 8 bases and 0 bases, in that order; junction bases with no gene match: 7. The sequence was collected from an adult in good health. Specimen: peripheral blood, collected on day 0 of AZD1222 vaccination. The chain carries TRBV18 and TRBJ2-3; TRBD2 matches at 8 bases. CDR3 region: CASQISSGSTDTQYF. As DNA, the CDR3 is TGTGCCAGCCAAATATCTAGCGGGAGCACAGATACGCAGTATTTT.